One sample yielded the 11 T cell receptor beta chains listed below, sequenced in a study of blood T cell repertoires in COVID-19. The assay was immunoSEQ multiplex PCR, and TCRdb's table has in-frame clones only and misses some. The sample carries about 52,000 clones, roughly 87% recorded once. Sequenced input: peripheral blood. The receptors here all came from a human donor with active COVID-19. The donor label of this sample is uncertain.

This clone qualifies as medium-sized. This CDR3 is CATSRDRGMGETQYF. The CDR3 DNA is TGTGCCACCAGCAGAGACAGGGGCATGGGAGAGACCCAGTACTTC. V and J are TRBV15 and TRBJ2-5, with a tentative D call TRBD1 (6 bases). The CDR3 sequence is 15 residues long. CDR1 and CDR2 (germline): LNHNV, YYDKDF (reference sequence). Trimming took off 0 bases at V and 4 bases at J, with 12 bases between the two ends.

This clone was observed once. This rearrangement joins TRBV6-6 to TRBJ2-3; 7 nucleotides agree with TRBD2. Germline assignment: CDR1 MNHNY and CDR2 SVGAGI (reference sequence). The CDR3 loop spans 12 amino acids. Unmatched junction bases numbered 2, after V lost 8 bases and J lost 3 bases. In DNA form, the CDR3 reads TGTGCCAGCGGGGGGGGGACAGATACGCAGTATTTT. As protein: CASGGGTDTQYF.

The chain links TRBV19 to TRBJ1-5; tentative D call: TRBD1 (5 bases). Per germline, CDR1 LNHDA and CDR2 SQIVND (reference sequence). The V and J ends lost 1 base and 0 bases respectively, with 7 bases between them. CDR3 size: 15 residues. The CDR3 loop is CASSIATGSNQPQHF. CDR3 coding DNA: TGTGCCAGTAGTATAGCTACAGGTAGCAATCAGCCCCAGCATTTT.

J is TRBJ2-5 and V is TRBV19; 9 bases map to TRBD1. This CDR3 comprises 15 residues. V lost 6 bases to trimming and J lost 5 bases; unmatched junction nucleotides: 10. CDR1 LNHDA and CDR2 SQIVND come from the germline V gene (reference sequence). CDR3 in amino acids: CASSWMGQGGETQYF. In nucleotides, the CDR3 is TGTGCCAGTAGCTGGATGGGACAGGGTGGGGAGACCCAGTACTTC.

The chain joins TRBV6-5 to TRBJ1-5; no clear D. CDR1 MNHEY and CDR2 SVGAGI come from the germline V gene. V shed 2 bases and J shed 9 bases, with 17 bases lying between them. The length of the CDR3 is 15 residues. The CDR3 spells CASSYLEGPGWPQHF. The CDR3 nucleotides read TGTGCCAGCAGTTACCTCGAAGGCCCGGGTTGGCCCCAGCATTTT.

The gene calls are TRBV19 and TRBJ1-4; 8 bases align to TRBD1. CDR3 length: 15 residues. J was trimmed by 3 bases and V by 3 bases; bases with no gene match: 3. Germline CDR1 LNHDA, CDR2 SQIVND (reference sequence). Written as DNA, the CDR3 is TGTGCCAGTAGTATCCGACAGGGGCCTAATGAAAAACTGTTTTTT. It translates to CASSIRQGPNEKLFF.

V is TRBV5-4 and J is TRBJ2-5, with 7 bases fitting TRBD1. In germline, CDR1 is SGHNT, CDR2 YYREEE (reference sequence). The CDR3 covers 14 residues. The junction had 5 bases not matched to a gene; V was cut back by 4 bases and J by 2 bases. The CDR3, as DNA: TGTGCCAGCAGCGTGGGACAGCCACAAGAGACCCAGTACTTC. Protein product: CASSVGQPQETQYF.

V is TRBV6-6 and J is TRBJ2-1; 8 bases match TRBD2. V was clipped by 5 bases and J by 1 base; unmatched bases: 10. Germline CDR1 reads MNHNY; CDR2 reads SVGAGI (reference sequence). CDR3 length: 17 amino acids. The CDR3 here is CASSLIAGRVSYNEQFF. The CDR3 region has the DNA TGTGCCAGCAGTCTCATAGCGGGGAGGGTGTCCTACAATGAGCAGTTCTTC.

The chain has TRBV21-1 and TRBJ2-7; whether TRBD2, the table's D call, matches the DNA was not checked. TRBV21-1 represents a pseudogene. The CDR3 length is 16 residues. This chain's CDR3 is CASSKEGYRSSYEQYF. In nucleotides, the CDR3 is TGTGCCAGCAGCAAAGAAGGTTACCGGAGCTCCTACGAGCAGTACTTC.

V usage is TRBV7-9 and J usage is TRBJ1-2; D unresolved. Trimming stripped 2 bases from V and 4 bases from J, with 11 bases between. Germline V gives CDR1 SEHNR, CDR2 FQNEAQ (reference sequence). The CDR3 contains 14 residues. CDR3 protein: CASSLTQAGYGYTF. The CDR3 nucleotides are TGTGCCAGCAGCTTAACGCAGGCTGGCTATGGCTACACCTTC.

The genes are TRBV28 and TRBJ1-6; D not certain. This CDR3 comprises 14 residues. With 6 bases removed from V and 2 bases from J, the gap between germline ends came to 8 bases. Germline V gene sequence: CDR1 MDHEN, CDR2 SYDVKM. This chain's CDR3 is CASSEVTYNSPLHF. For the CDR3, the DNA is TGTGCCAGCAGCGAGGTCACCTATAATTCACCCCTCCACTTT.